This entry features one T cell receptor (beta chain) sequence. Random-hexamer reverse transcription was applied to about 0.5 to 1 ug RNA. TCRdb re-called the immunoSEQ multiplex PCR reads with MiXCR, one entry per CDR3 protein. This sample has about 94,000 distinct CDR3 sequences; roughly 94% occur once, and the top ten carry roughly 0.31%. This CDR3 contains 14 residues. Looked up from germline, CDR1 is KGHSH and CDR2 is LQKENI. V was pared by 4 bases and J by 3 bases, with 1 base of the junction left unmatched. The data are from a study of CD8 T cells in Susac syndrome. Study details: When blood was drawn, the patients with Susac syndrome were therapy-naive, on corticosteroids, or on intravenous immunoglobulin alone.

The CD8+ and CD4+ T cells were negatively isolated, with the TEMRA cells enriched by FACS. The V gene is TRBV18, the J gene TRBJ2-2; TRBD1 matches at 8 bases. Sequenced sample: CD4+ T cells from PBMCs. The clonotype originates from a human donor with Susac syndrome. The CDR3 protein is CASSLRGHTGELFF. The CDR3 DNA reads TGTGCCAGCTCACTCAGGGGGCACACCGGGGAGCTGTTTTTT.